The present T cell receptor (beta chain) was sequenced within a study of CD8+ T cells in alopecia areata. Study details: It was oral tofacitinib, at 5 to 10 mg twice daily, that treated patients received.

Treatment: oral pan-JAK inhibitor, 5-10 mg twice daily. PBMCs were stained for CD3, CD4 and CD8, and CD4+ and CD8+ T cells were sorted. Reverse transcribed after extraction, RNA yielded cDNA as the sequencing template. The method was immunoSEQ multiplex PCR; TCRdb's version includes in-frame clones alone and lacks a portion of them. The sample gives about 180,000 clones, approximately 50% of which show up once; 9.5% to 13% is in the top ten. Study-level results: Affected lesional scalp, above all in alopecia totalis/universalis, was more clonal than normal scalp. In scalp and blood, many expanded lesional clones persisted during tofacitinib.

This clone was counted only a few times. Its target is not known. This sequence was found in a human donor with alopecia areata. The sample was CD8+ T cells sorted from blood, taken around week 54, from a patient treated with tofacitinib.

CDR3 sequence: CASSLQGMNTEAFF. CDR3 nucleotide sequence: TGTGCCAGCAGCTTACAGGGAATGAACACTGAAGCTTTCTTT. The genes are TRBV7-9 and TRBJ1-1; D may be TRBD1 (5 bases). There are 14 residues in the CDR3. The germline V gene encodes CDR1 SEHNR and CDR2 FQNEAQ (reference sequence). The V end was cut by 2 bases, the J end by 0 bases, with 7 bases between. Drawing the rest from reference TRBV7-9 and TRBJ1-1, the complete variable domain is DTGVSQNPRHKITKRGQNVTFRCDPISEHNRLYWYRQTLGQGPEFLTYFQNEAQLEKSRLLSDRFSAERPKGSFSTLEIQRTEQGDSAMYLCASSLQGMNTEAFFGQGTRLTVV.